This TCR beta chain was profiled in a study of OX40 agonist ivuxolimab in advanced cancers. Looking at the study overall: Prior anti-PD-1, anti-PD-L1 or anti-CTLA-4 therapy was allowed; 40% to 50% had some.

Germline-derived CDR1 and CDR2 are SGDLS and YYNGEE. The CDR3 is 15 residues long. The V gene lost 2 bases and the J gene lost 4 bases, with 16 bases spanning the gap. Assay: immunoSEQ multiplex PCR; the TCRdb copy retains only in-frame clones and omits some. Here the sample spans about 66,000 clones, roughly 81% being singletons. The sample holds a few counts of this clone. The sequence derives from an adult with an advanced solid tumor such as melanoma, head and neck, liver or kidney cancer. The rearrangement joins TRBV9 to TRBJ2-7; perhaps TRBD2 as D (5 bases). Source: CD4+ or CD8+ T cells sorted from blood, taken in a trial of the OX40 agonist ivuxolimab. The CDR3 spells CASSVLPTGIYEQYF. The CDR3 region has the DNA TGTGCCAGCAGCGTCTTACCTACGGGGATTTACGAGCAGTACTTC.